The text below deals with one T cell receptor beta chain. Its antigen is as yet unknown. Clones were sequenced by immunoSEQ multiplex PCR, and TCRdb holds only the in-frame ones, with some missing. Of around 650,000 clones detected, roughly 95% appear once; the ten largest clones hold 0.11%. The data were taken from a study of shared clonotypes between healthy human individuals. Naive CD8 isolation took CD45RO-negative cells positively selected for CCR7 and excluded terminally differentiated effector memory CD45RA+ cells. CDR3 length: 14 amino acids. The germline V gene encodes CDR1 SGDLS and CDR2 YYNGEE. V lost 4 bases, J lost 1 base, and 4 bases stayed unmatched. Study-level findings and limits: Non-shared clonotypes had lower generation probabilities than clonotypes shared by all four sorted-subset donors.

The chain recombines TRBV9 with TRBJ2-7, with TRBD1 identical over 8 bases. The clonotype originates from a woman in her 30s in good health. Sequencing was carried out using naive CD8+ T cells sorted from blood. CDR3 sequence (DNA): TGTGCCAGCAGCCAGGGACAGGCTTCCTACGAGCAGTACTTC. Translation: CASSQGQASYEQYF.